A single sample is the source of the 10 T cell receptor beta chains below, sequenced in a study of blood T cell repertoires in COVID-19. Data came from immunoSEQ multiplex PCR; TCRdb stores just in-frame clones and leaves some out. The sample includes under 200,000 clones, roughly nine tenths seen only once; the top ten take around a fifth. The sample was peripheral blood. All receptors come from a man aged 55 to 70 with active or convalescent COVID-19.

The rearrangement links TRBV19 to TRBJ1-1; a weak D match, TRBD1 (5 bases). The CDR3 runs to 13 residues. Germline CDR1 reads LNHDA; CDR2 reads SQIVND (reference sequence). V was cut by 5 bases and J by 5 bases, with 12 bases left in between. DNA of the CDR3: TGTGCCAGTAGTTTCCATCCAGGGACTGAAGCTTTCTTT. Residues: CASSFHPGTEAFF.

The chain uses TRBV5-1 and TRBJ2-1, with TRBD2 matching over 7 bases. Germline CDR1 and CDR2: SGHRS and YFSETQ. V was pared by 1 base and J by 5 bases, with 9 bases of the junction left unmatched. The length of the CDR3 is 16 residues. CDR3 in DNA: TGCGCCAGCAGCTTGCGGCAGCTAGCGGCGAACAATGAGCAGTTCTTC. Its translation: CASSLRQLAANNEQFF.

CDR3 DNA: TGTGCCATCAGATCGGGCGGGGGGGCTTCTTACGAGCAGTACTTC. It is translated as CAIRSGGGASYEQYF. The V gene is TRBV10-3, the J gene TRBJ2-7, with 9 bases identical to TRBD2. Germline values: CDR1 ENHRY, CDR2 SYGVKD. The CDR3 covers 15 residues. V shed 6 bases and J 4 bases; nucleotides not matched to a gene: 10.

The chain couples TRBV3-1 (or the pseudogene TRBV3-2) to TRBJ2-3; 8 nucleotides line up with TRBD2. With V trimmed by 4 bases and J by 0 bases, 6 bases remained unmatched. The CDR3 has 16 amino acids. Germline V gene sequence: CDR1 LGHDT, CDR2 YNNKEL (reference sequence). This chain's CDR3 is CASSRGLAESTDTQYF. The CDR3 region has the DNA TGTGCCAGCAGCCGAGGACTAGCCGAGAGCACAGATACGCAGTATTTT.

The chain combines TRBV11-2 with TRBJ2-7; D is perhaps TRBD1 (6 bases). CDR3 length: 13 residues. V shed 0 bases and J shed 11 bases, with 14 bases lying between them. Germline V gene sequence: CDR1 SGHAT, CDR2 FQNNGV. Here the CDR3 DNA reads TGTGCCAGCAGCTTAGATTGGCAGGGGACGGAGTACTTC. This sequence encodes CASSLDWQGTEYF.

The sample holds a few counts of this clone. This chain links TRBV21-1 with TRBJ1-2; TRBD1 was called by the table and not checked on the DNA. TRBV21-1 is listed as a pseudogene. This CDR3 contains 18 residues. In DNA, the CDR3 is TGTGCCAGCAGCAAATGTACTTACGGGACAGATACTAACTATGGCTACACCTTC. It translates to CASSKCTYGTDTNYGYTF.

The V call is TRBV7-7, the J call TRBJ2-3; tentative D call: TRBD2 (7 bases). V was cut by 1 base and J by 4 bases, with 12 bases left in between. Per germline, CDR1 SSHAT and CDR2 FNYEAQ (reference sequence). The CDR3 is 15 amino acids. The CDR3 reads CASSLGGGAADTQYF. CDR3 bases: TGTGCCAGCAGCTTAGGAGGGGGGGCAGCAGATACGCAGTATTTT. The variable domain in full, with the rest retrieved from reference TRBV7-7 and TRBJ2-3, is GAGVSQSPRYKVTKRGQDVTLRCDPISSHATLYWYQQALGQGPEFLTYFNYEAQPDKSGLPSDRFSAERPEGSISTLTIQRTEQRDSAMYRCASSLGGGAADTQYFGPGTRLTVL.

J is TRBJ1-2 and V is TRBV5-1; D unresolved. Germline V lookup: CDR1 SGHRS, CDR2 YFSETQ. The CDR3 covers 15 residues. V gave up 4 bases and J gave up 4 bases, with 17 bases separating them. The CDR3 region is CASSPETNALYGYTF. The CDR3 DNA sequence: TGCGCCAGCAGCCCGGAGACTAATGCCCTCTATGGCTACACCTTC.

This chain's CDR3 is CASSHLGVGVDTQYF. CDR3 nucleotides: TGCGCCAGCAGCCATCTAGGGGTAGGGGTAGATACGCAGTATTTT. V and J are TRBV4-1 and TRBJ2-3; D is perhaps TRBD1 (5 bases). V lost 3 bases, J lost 5 bases, and 15 bases lay in between. This CDR3 comprises 15 residues. From germline, CDR1 is MGHRA and CDR2 YSYEKL.

The gene calls are TRBV6-5 and TRBJ2-2; possible D gene TRBD1, 6 bases. V shed 0 bases and J shed 5 bases, with 7 bases lying between them. CDR1 and CDR2 (germline): MNHEY, SVGAGI. This CDR3 spans 14 amino acids. CDR3 sequence (DNA): TGTGCCAGCAGTTACTCTCAGGGGACCGGGGAGCTGTTTTTT. This codes for CASSYSQGTGELFF.